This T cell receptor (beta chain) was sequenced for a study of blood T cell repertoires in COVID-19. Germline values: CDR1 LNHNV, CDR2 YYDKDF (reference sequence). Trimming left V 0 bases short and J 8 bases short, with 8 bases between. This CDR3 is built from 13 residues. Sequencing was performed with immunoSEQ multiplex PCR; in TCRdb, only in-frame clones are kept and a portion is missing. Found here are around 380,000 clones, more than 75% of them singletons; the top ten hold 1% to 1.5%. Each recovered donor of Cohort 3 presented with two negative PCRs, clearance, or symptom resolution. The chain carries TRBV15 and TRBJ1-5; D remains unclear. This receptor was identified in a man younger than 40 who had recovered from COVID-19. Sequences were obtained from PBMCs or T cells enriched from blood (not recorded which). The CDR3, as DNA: TGTGCCACCAGCAGAGATGGAGAAGAGCCCCAGCATTTT. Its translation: CATSRDGEEPQHF.